This T cell receptor beta chain was documented in a study of immune evolution from preneoplasia to lung adenocarcinoma. Study conclusions and caveats: From normal lung to invasive adenocarcinoma, top clone frequencies appeared to decrease.

As regards this clone: Its matching antigen is unknown.

Using immunoSEQ multiplex PCR, the repertoire was profiled, and TCRdb retains in-frame clones only, with some absent. Among about 11,000 clones listed, over 70% were seen once. Germline assignment: CDR1 MDHEN and CDR2 SYDVKM. This CDR3 is 12 amino acids long. With 3 bases removed from V and 6 bases from J, the gap between germline ends came to 6 bases. The TCR comes from a person in their sixties or seventies with lung adenocarcinoma. Some clones in this sample may be carry-over from other donors' samples. Sequenced: FFPE normal lung tissue adjacent to the tumor. The rearrangement uses TRBV28 and TRBJ2-1; D remains unclear. CDR3 in DNA: TGTGCCAGCAGTTTTCGTTTCAATGAGCAGTTCTTC. As protein: CASSFRFNEQFF.